This is a list of T cell receptor beta chains from one sample in a study of Graves' ophthalmopathy and Graves' hyperthyroidism. TCRdb itself ran the multiplex PCR reads through MiXCR, one entry per CDR3 protein. The data hold about 620,000 distinct CDR3 sequences, with 22% observed a single time. The material sequenced was peripheral blood. The receptor source for this set is a woman between 18 and 29 years old with stable Graves' hyperthyroidism. Some clones in this sample may be carry-over from other donors' samples. CDR3s include the opening cysteine and the closing phenylalanine or tryptophan. Each record gives: D gene, J gene, clone size, V gene, CDR3 DNA, CDR3 protein. A D gene is named only where the DNA matches it firmly. Only part of the rows carry a size: once, few, many, or a class if the clone is expanded.

D gene: -
J gene: TRBJ2-7
clone size: few
V gene: TRBV19
CDR3 DNA: TGTGCCAGTAGTAACCGACGGGGGTACGAGCAGTACTTC
CDR3 protein: CASSNRRGYEQYF

D gene: -
J gene: TRBJ2-7
clone size: -
V gene: TRBV29-1
CDR3 DNA: TGCAGCGTTGACGGGAGCGACGAGCAGTACTTC
CDR3 protein: CSVDGSDEQYF

D gene: -
J gene: TRBJ2-7
clone size: -
V gene: TRBV10-3
CDR3 DNA: TGTGCCATCAGTGAATCACTGGGGGGCTACGATCAGTACTTC
CDR3 protein: CAISESLGGYDQYF

D gene: TRBD2
J gene: TRBJ2-4
clone size: many
V gene: TRBV28
CDR3 DNA: TGTGCCAGCAGTTCGGGGGCTGGCGGGAGGGACGCCAAAAACATTCAGTACTTC
CDR3 protein: CASSSGAGGRDAKNIQYF

D gene: -
J gene: TRBJ1-1
clone size: many
V gene: TRBV30
CDR3 DNA: TGTGCCTGGTCTATACAGATGAACACTGAAGCTTTCTTT
CDR3 protein: CAWSIQMNTEAFF

D gene: -
J gene: TRBJ1-3
clone size: many
V gene: TRBV5-4
CDR3 DNA: TGTGCCAGCAGCTTGGCCCCCAGTATGGGCTCTGGAAACACCATATATTTT
CDR3 protein: CASSLAPSMGSGNTIYF

D gene: TRBD1
J gene: TRBJ2-7
clone size: many
V gene: TRBV11-2
CDR3 DNA: TGTGCCAGCAACCCGACAGGGGGCTACGAGCAGTACTTC
CDR3 protein: CASNPTGGYEQYF

D gene: -
J gene: TRBJ1-1
clone size: -
V gene: TRBV12-3/TRBV12-4
CDR3 DNA: TGTGCCAGCAGTTTTAGTGGAATGAGCACTGAAGCTTTCTTT
CDR3 protein: CASSFSGMSTEAFF

D gene: -
J gene: TRBJ1-5
clone size: many
V gene: TRBV12-3/TRBV12-4
CDR3 DNA: TGTGCCAGTTCGGTCGGGTCAGGGCTTTATAGCAATCAGCCCCAGCATTTT
CDR3 protein: CASSVGSGLYSNQPQHF

D gene: -
J gene: TRBJ2-7
clone size: many
V gene: TRBV27
CDR3 DNA: TGTGCCAGCAGTTTATCGGATAGCGTTTACGGGCAGTACTTC
CDR3 protein: CASSLSDSVYGQYF

D gene: -
J gene: TRBJ2-7
clone size: few
V gene: TRBV15
CDR3 DNA: TGTGCCACCAGCATAAGTGGGAGCTCCTACGAGCAGTACTTC
CDR3 protein: CATSISGSSYEQYF

D gene: -
J gene: TRBJ2-7
clone size: few
V gene: TRBV6-1
CDR3 DNA: TGTGCCAGCAGTGTAGAGCGCTCCTACGAGCAGTACTTC
CDR3 protein: CASSVERSYEQYF

D gene: -
J gene: TRBJ2-2
clone size: few
V gene: TRBV2
CDR3 DNA: TGTGCCAGCACCAGATTTATAAACACCGGGGAGCTGTTTTTT
CDR3 protein: CASTRFINTGELFF

D gene: -
J gene: TRBJ1-5
clone size: many
V gene: TRBV28
CDR3 DNA: TGTGCCAGCAGCCCAAAGACGTTGGGCAATAGCAATCAGCCCCAGCATTTT
CDR3 protein: CASSPKTLGNSNQPQHF

D gene: TRBD1
J gene: TRBJ1-5
clone size: few
V gene: TRBV28
CDR3 DNA: TGTGCCAGCAGAGTGGACAGGGCCCTTCAGCCCCAGCATTTT
CDR3 protein: CASRVDRALQPQHF

D gene: -
J gene: TRBJ1-1
clone size: -
V gene: TRBV12-3/TRBV12-4
CDR3 DNA: TGTGCCAGCAGCCAGAAGGGGAGCACTGAAGCTTTCTTT
CDR3 protein: CASSQKGSTEAFF

D gene: -
J gene: TRBJ1-1
clone size: few
V gene: TRBV13
CDR3 DNA: TGTGCCAGCAGCCAAGGGCTTCGGGCTTTCTTT
CDR3 protein: CASSQGLRAFF

D gene: TRBD1
J gene: TRBJ1-5
clone size: once
V gene: TRBV12-3/TRBV12-4
CDR3 DNA: TGTGCCAGCAGCCGAGACAGGGAGACTCAGCCCCAGCATTTT
CDR3 protein: CASSRDRETQPQHF

D gene: -
J gene: TRBJ2-5
clone size: many
V gene: TRBV20-1
CDR3 DNA: TGCAGTGCTGCACTAGCATTCGAGACCCAGTACTTC
CDR3 protein: CSAALAFETQYF

D gene: -
J gene: TRBJ2-5
clone size: many
V gene: TRBV6-2/TRBV6-3
CDR3 DNA: TGTGCCAGCAGTTACCGGGACGCCCGTCAGACCCAGTACTTC
CDR3 protein: CASSYRDARQTQYF

D gene: TRBD1
J gene: TRBJ1-5
clone size: -
V gene: TRBV7-8
CDR3 DNA: TGTGCCAGCAGCTCGGGACAGGGACGAAATCAGCCCCAGCATTTT
CDR3 protein: CASSSGQGRNQPQHF

D gene: -
J gene: TRBJ1-1
clone size: many
V gene: TRBV12-3/TRBV12-4
CDR3 DNA: TGTGCCAGCAGTAACCTCCGGACACGAAGGTTTGAAGCTTTCTTT
CDR3 protein: CASSNLRTRRFEAFF

D gene: TRBD1
J gene: TRBJ1-2
clone size: -
V gene: TRBV28
CDR3 DNA: TGTGCCAGCAGTTTTACCGGGACAGGGGGCGATGGCTACACCTTC
CDR3 protein: CASSFTGTGGDGYTF

D gene: -
J gene: TRBJ1-2
clone size: many
V gene: TRBV2
CDR3 DNA: TGTGCCAGCAGTACCTCGCTTGTCTACACCTTC
CDR3 protein: CASSTSLVYTF

D gene: -
J gene: TRBJ2-5
clone size: many
V gene: TRBV10-2
CDR3 DNA: TGCGCCAGCGTCAGGGGCAGCGTGGGCCAAGAGACCCAGTACTTC
CDR3 protein: CASVRGSVGQETQYF

D gene: TRBD1
J gene: TRBJ1-5
clone size: many
V gene: TRBV29-1
CDR3 DNA: TGCAGCGTGGGGACAGGGGGCGGTCAGCCCCAGCATTTT
CDR3 protein: CSVGTGGGQPQHF

D gene: TRBD1
J gene: TRBJ1-2
clone size: -
V gene: TRBV20-1
CDR3 DNA: TGCAGTGCTAGGGTCTTGGGGACAGGGGGATATGGCTGCACCTTC
CDR3 protein: CSARVLGTGGYGCTF

D gene: -
J gene: TRBJ1-1
clone size: few
V gene: TRBV30
CDR3 DNA: TGTGCCTGGAGCGACAGTGAAGCTTTCTTT
CDR3 protein: CAWSDSEAFF

D gene: -
J gene: TRBJ2-5
clone size: many
V gene: TRBV28
CDR3 DNA: TGTGCCAGCAGCTGGGGGGAGTGGGAGACCCAGTACTTC
CDR3 protein: CASSWGEWETQYF

D gene: -
J gene: TRBJ1-5
clone size: -
V gene: TRBV15
CDR3 DNA: TGTGCCACCAGCAAAAGGACAGCCAACAATCAGCCCCAGCATTTT
CDR3 protein: CATSKRTANNQPQHF

D gene: -
J gene: TRBJ1-1
clone size: many
V gene: TRBV6-2/TRBV6-3
CDR3 DNA: TGTGCCAGCAGTTACTCGGAGAACACTGAAGCTTTCTTT
CDR3 protein: CASSYSENTEAFF

D gene: -
J gene: TRBJ2-5
clone size: -
V gene: TRBV2
CDR3 DNA: TGTGCCAGCAGACCCGACAGGTCCCCCGGTGAGACCCAGTACTTC
CDR3 protein: CASRPDRSPGETQYF

D gene: -
J gene: TRBJ1-1
clone size: many
V gene: TRBV19
CDR3 DNA: TGTGCCAGTAGTACGGTACGGGGCACTGAAGCTTTCTTT
CDR3 protein: CASSTVRGTEAFF

D gene: TRBD1
J gene: TRBJ1-2
clone size: -
V gene: TRBV7-9
CDR3 DNA: TGTGCCAGCAGCAAAACCGGGACAGGGGCAGGTGGCTACACCTTC
CDR3 protein: CASSKTGTGAGGYTF

D gene: -
J gene: TRBJ2-7
clone size: many
V gene: TRBV30
CDR3 DNA: TGTGCCTGGATGTGGCAGGGCGAGCAGTACTTC
CDR3 protein: CAWMWQGEQYF

D gene: TRBD1
J gene: TRBJ1-2
clone size: many
V gene: TRBV7-8
CDR3 DNA: TGTGCCAGCAGCAACAGACAGGGGGGCTATGGCTACACCTTC
CDR3 protein: CASSNRQGGYGYTF

D gene: TRBD1
J gene: TRBJ1-2
clone size: many
V gene: TRBV10-3
CDR3 DNA: TGTGCCATCAGTGGCGGACAGGGCGCCTCTAGTAACTATGGCTACACCTTC
CDR3 protein: CAISGGQGASSNYGYTF

D gene: TRBD2
J gene: TRBJ2-5
clone size: many
V gene: TRBV5-1
CDR3 DNA: TGCGCCAGCAGCTTAACTAGCGGGGGCCTCCAAGAGACCCAGTACTTC
CDR3 protein: CASSLTSGGLQETQYF

D gene: TRBD2
J gene: TRBJ2-7
clone size: many
V gene: TRBV12-3/TRBV12-4
CDR3 DNA: TGTGCCAGCAGTCCCGGGACTAGCGGACCCGGGGAGCAGTACTTC
CDR3 protein: CASSPGTSGPGEQYF

D gene: -
J gene: TRBJ2-5
clone size: many
V gene: TRBV5-1
CDR3 DNA: TGCGCCAGCAGCCTTGGGGGGACAAAAGAGACCCAGTACTTC
CDR3 protein: CASSLGGTKETQYF

D gene: -
J gene: TRBJ1-5
clone size: many
V gene: TRBV30
CDR3 DNA: TGTGCCTGGAGTTCTCCAATGAAGCAGCCCCAGCATTTT
CDR3 protein: CAWSSPMKQPQHF

D gene: -
J gene: TRBJ1-2
clone size: -
V gene: TRBV5-1
CDR3 DNA: TGCGCCAGCAGATCGGGGGTTGACTATGGCTACACCTTC
CDR3 protein: CASRSGVDYGYTF

D gene: -
J gene: TRBJ1-1
clone size: many
V gene: TRBV12-3/TRBV12-4
CDR3 DNA: TGTGCCAGCAGTTTCCCAGTAAACACTGAAGCTTTCTTT
CDR3 protein: CASSFPVNTEAFF

D gene: TRBD1
J gene: TRBJ2-5
clone size: few
V gene: TRBV6-1
CDR3 DNA: TGTGCCAGCAGCTCCGGGACAGGGGATTTGGAGACCCAGTACTTC
CDR3 protein: CASSSGTGDLETQYF

D gene: -
J gene: TRBJ2-7
clone size: few
V gene: TRBV7-2
CDR3 DNA: TGTGCCAGCAGCTTAAGACGGCTTAACTACGAGCAGTACTTC
CDR3 protein: CASSLRRLNYEQYF

D gene: -
J gene: TRBJ2-7
clone size: -
V gene: TRBV20-1
CDR3 DNA: TGCAGTGCTGAACGTGACTCCTACGAGCAGTACTTC
CDR3 protein: CSAERDSYEQYF

D gene: -
J gene: TRBJ1-1
clone size: many
V gene: TRBV29-1
CDR3 DNA: TGCAGCGCACAGGGCGGGAACACTGAAGCTTTCTTT
CDR3 protein: CSAQGGNTEAFF

D gene: TRBD1
J gene: TRBJ1-2
clone size: many
V gene: TRBV11-2
CDR3 DNA: TGTGCCAGCAGCTCTACCTCGGGACAGGGAACGTATGGCTACACCTTC
CDR3 protein: CASSSTSGQGTYGYTF

D gene: -
J gene: TRBJ2-6
clone size: -
V gene: TRBV11-2
CDR3 DNA: TGTGCCAGCAGCCTGTCACCGGCCTCTGGGGCCAACATCCTGACTTTC
CDR3 protein: CASSLSPASGANILTF

D gene: -
J gene: TRBJ2-7
clone size: many
V gene: TRBV12-3/TRBV12-4
CDR3 DNA: TGTGCCAGCAGTTTAAGCGACGAGCAGTACTTC
CDR3 protein: CASSLSDEQYF

D gene: -
J gene: TRBJ2-2
clone size: many
V gene: TRBV6-4
CDR3 DNA: TGTGCCAGCAGTGACAGGCAATCTCCCGGGGAGCTGTTTTTT
CDR3 protein: CASSDRQSPGELFF

D gene: TRBD1
J gene: TRBJ2-7
clone size: many
V gene: TRBV15
CDR3 DNA: TGTGCCACCAGCGCGCGTGGACAGGGAAACTACGAGCAGTACTTC
CDR3 protein: CATSARGQGNYEQYF

D gene: TRBD2
J gene: TRBJ2-5
clone size: many
V gene: TRBV15
CDR3 DNA: TGTGCCACCAGCAGAGCTACGACTAGCGGGACCAGGGAGACCCAGTACTTC
CDR3 protein: CATSRATTSGTRETQYF

D gene: TRBD2
J gene: TRBJ2-5
clone size: few
V gene: TRBV28
CDR3 DNA: TGTGCCAGCTTAGGGACTAGCCAAGAGACCCAGTACTTC
CDR3 protein: CASLGTSQETQYF